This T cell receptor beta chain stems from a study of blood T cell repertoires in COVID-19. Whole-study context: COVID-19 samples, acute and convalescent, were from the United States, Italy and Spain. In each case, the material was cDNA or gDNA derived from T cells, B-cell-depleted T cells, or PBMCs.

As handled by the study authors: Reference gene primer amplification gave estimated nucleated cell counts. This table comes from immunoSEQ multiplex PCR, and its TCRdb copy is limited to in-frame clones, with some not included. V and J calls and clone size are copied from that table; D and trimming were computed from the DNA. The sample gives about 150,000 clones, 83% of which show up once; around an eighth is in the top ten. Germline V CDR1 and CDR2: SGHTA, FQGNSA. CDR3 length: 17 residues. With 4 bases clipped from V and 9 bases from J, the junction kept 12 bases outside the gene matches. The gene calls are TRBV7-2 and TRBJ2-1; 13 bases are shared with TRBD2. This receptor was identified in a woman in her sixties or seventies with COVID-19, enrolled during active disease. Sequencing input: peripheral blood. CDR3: CASSSTLGGLAGFEQFF. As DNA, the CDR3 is TGTGCCAGCAGCTCGACGTTGGGGGGACTAGCGGGGTTTGAGCAGTTCTTC.